This record covers a single TCR beta chain. These data are taken from a study of T cell responses to AZD1222 COVID-19 vaccine. Only in-frame clones appear in the TCRdb table, and some are missing; sequencing was by immunoSEQ multiplex PCR. The sample holds fewer than 150,000 clones, 90% to 95% seen once. The CDR3 runs 14 residues. Germline CDR1 is LNHDA and CDR2 is SQIVND (reference sequence). V lost 7 bases to trimming and J lost 2 bases, with 15 bases between them. The receptor comes from an adult in good health. Sequencing was performed on peripheral blood, taken on day 0 of AZD1222 vaccination. The rearrangement joins TRBV19 to TRBJ2-7, with D perhaps matching TRBD1 (6 bases). The CDR3 reads CASTLGQGPYEQYF. CDR3 bases: TGTGCCAGTACCCTAGGGCAGGGGCCCTACGAGCAGTACTTC.